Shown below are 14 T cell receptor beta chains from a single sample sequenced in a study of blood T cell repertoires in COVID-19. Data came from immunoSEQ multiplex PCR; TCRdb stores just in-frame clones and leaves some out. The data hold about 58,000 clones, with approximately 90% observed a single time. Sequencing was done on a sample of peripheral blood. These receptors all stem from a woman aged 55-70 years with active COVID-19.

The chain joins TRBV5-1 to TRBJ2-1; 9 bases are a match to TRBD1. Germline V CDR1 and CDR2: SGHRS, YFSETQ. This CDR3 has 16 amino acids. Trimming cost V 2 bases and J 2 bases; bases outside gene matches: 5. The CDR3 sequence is CASSLRTGETYNEQFF. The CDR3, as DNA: TGCGCCAGCAGCTTACGGACAGGGGAAACCTACAATGAGCAGTTCTTC.

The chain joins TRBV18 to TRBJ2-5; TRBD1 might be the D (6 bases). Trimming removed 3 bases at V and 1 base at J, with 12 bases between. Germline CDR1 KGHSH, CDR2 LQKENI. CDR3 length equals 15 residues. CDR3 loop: CASSPLQGPQETQYF. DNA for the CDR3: TGTGCCAGCTCACCCTTACAGGGTCCCCAAGAGACCCAGTACTTC.

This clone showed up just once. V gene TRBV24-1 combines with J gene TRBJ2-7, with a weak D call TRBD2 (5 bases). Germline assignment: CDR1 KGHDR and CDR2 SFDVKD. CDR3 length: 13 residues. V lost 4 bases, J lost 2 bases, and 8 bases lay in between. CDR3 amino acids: CATSEAGAYEQYF. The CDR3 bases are TGTGCCACCAGTGAGGCCGGGGCCTACGAGCAGTACTTC.

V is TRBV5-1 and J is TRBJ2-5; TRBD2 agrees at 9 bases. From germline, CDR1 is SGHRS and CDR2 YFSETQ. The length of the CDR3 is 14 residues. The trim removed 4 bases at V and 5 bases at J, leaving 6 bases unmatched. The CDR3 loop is CASSPGTSRETQYF. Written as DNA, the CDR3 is TGCGCCAGCAGCCCTGGGACTAGCAGGGAGACCCAGTACTTC. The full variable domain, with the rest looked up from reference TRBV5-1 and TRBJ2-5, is KAGVTQTPRYLIKTRGQQVTLSCSPISGHRSVSWYQQTPGQGLQFLFEYFSETQRNKGNFPGRFSGRQFSNSRSEMNVSTLELGDSALYLCASSPGTSRETQYFGPGTRLLVL.

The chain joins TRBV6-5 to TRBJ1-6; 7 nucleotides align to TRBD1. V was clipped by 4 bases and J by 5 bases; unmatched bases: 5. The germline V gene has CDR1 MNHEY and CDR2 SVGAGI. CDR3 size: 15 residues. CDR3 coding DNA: TGTGCCAGCAGTTCCGGGACAGCGAATAATTCACCCCTCCACTTT. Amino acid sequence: CASSSGTANNSPLHF.

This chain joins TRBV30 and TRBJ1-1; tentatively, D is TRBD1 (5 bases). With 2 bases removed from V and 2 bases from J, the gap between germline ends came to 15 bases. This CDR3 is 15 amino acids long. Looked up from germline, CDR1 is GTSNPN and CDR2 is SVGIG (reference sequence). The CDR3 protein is CAWSNWGLTNTEAFF. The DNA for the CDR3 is TGTGCCTGGAGTAATTGGGGCCTTACAAACACTGAAGCTTTCTTT.

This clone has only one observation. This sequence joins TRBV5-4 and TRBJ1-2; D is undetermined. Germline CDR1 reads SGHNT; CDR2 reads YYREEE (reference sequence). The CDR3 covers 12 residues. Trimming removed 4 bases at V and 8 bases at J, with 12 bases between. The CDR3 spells CASSASTGGYTF. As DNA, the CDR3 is TGTGCCAGCAGCGCAAGCACGGGGGGCTACACCTTC.

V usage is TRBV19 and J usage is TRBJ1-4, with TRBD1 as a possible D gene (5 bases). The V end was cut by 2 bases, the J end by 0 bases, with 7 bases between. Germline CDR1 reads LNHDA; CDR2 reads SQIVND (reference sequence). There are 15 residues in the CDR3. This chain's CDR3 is CASSIWGATNEKLFF. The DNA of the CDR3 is TGTGCCAGTAGTATATGGGGCGCAACTAATGAAAAACTGTTTTTT.

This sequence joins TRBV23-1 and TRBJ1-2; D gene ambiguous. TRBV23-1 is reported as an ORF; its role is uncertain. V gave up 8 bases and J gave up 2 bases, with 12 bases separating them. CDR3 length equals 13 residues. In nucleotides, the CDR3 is TGCGCCAGCGGGGAGGCTAGCAACTATGGCTACACCTTC. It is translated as CASGEASNYGYTF.

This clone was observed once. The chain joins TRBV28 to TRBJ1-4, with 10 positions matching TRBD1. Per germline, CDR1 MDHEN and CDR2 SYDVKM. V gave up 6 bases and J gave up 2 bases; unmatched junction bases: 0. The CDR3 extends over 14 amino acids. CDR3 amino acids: CASRTGGTNEKLFF. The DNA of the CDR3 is TGTGCCAGCAGGACAGGGGGCACTAATGAAAAACTGTTTTTT.

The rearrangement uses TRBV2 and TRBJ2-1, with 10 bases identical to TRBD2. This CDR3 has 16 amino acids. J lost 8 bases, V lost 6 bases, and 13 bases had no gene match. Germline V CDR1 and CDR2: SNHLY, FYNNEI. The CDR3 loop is CASSYIRSGGAHEQFF. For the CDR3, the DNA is TGTGCCAGCAGCTATATTCGGAGCGGGGGGGCCCATGAGCAGTTCTTC.

Here the CDR3 reads CASSKGSQHSGNTIYF. The DNA of the CDR3 is TGTGCCAGCAGCAAAGGGAGTCAGCACTCTGGAAACACCATATATTTT. The rearrangement links TRBV21-1 to TRBJ1-3. TRBV21-1 constitutes a pseudogene. The CDR3 length is 16 residues.

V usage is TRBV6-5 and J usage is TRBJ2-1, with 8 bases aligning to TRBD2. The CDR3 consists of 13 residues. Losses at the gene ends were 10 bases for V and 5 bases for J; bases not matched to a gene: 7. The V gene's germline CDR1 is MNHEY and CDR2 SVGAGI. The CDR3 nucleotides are TGTGCCACCCGAGCGGGGGTTCACAATGAGCAGTTCTTC. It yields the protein CATRAGVHNEQFF.

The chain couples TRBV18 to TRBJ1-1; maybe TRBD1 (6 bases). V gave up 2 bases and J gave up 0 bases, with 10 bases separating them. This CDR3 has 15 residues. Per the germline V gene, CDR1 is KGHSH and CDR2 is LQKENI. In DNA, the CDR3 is TGTGCCAGCTCACCAAGACAGGAGCTGAACACTGAAGCTTTCTTT. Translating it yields CASSPRQELNTEAFF.